This T cell receptor beta chain was found in a study of T cells in tuberculosis. Clones were sequenced by immunoSEQ multiplex PCR, and TCRdb holds only the in-frame ones, with some missing. The sample has under 40,000 clones, more than 85% seen once. Notes on the study in general: Smaller distances to GMM-specific TCRs suggested their expansion in active tuberculosis.

On this clone itself: What it binds is not known.

Germline V gene sequence: CDR1 LNHDA, CDR2 SQIVND (reference sequence). V lost 1 base and J lost 7, with 11 bases in between. CDR3 size: 13 residues. The J gene is TRBJ2-7, the V gene TRBV19; D is unresolved. Sequenced material: PBMCs. The TCR comes from a donor between 10 and 29 years old with latent tuberculosis or without tuberculosis infection. The CDR3: CASSIALSWEQYF. The CDR3 DNA is TGTGCCAGTAGTATAGCGCTATCTTGGGAGCAGTACTTC.